This T cell receptor (beta chain) was profiled in a study of human T cells and chemical hapten exposure. Study background: The variation in per-sample TCR yields arose mainly from small differences in pooled library volumes.

General study findings and limits: High-frequency TCRs, those above 1 in 1000, stayed the same after DPC sensitization.

RNA extraction used unfractionated whole blood as the source of total RNA. A remark on this clonotype: Its target is not known.

Germline CDR1 SEHNR, CDR2 FQNEAQ (reference sequence). This CDR3 is 14 amino acids long. V was clipped by 4 bases and J by 0 bases, with 9 bases between them. Library construction involved attaching unique molecular identifiers to individual cDNA molecules, which allowed quantitative, reproducible TCR counting. TCRdb re-analysed the 5' RACE reads in MiXCR, keeping a single row per CDR3 protein. In the table there are tens of thousands of distinct CDR3 sequences, 6.5% to 8.5% of which are singletons. J is TRBJ1-2 and V is TRBV7-9; D is unclear. The TCR originated in a male donor in good health. This CDR3 reads CASSSSGANYGYTF. The CDR3 region has the DNA TGTGCCAGCAGCTCCAGTGGGGCTAACTATGGCTACACCTTC. The full variable domain, its missing parts supplied by reference TRBV7-9 and TRBJ1-2, is DTGVSQNPRHKITKRGQNVTFRCDPISEHNRLYWYRQTLGQGPEFLTYFQNEAQLEKSRLLSDRFSAERPKGSFSTLEIQRTEQGDSAMYLCASSSSGANYGYTFGSGTRLTVV.